The present TCR beta chain was sequenced within a study of metastatic and nonmetastatic thyroid tumors. Study-wide context: Peripheral blood and tumor or nodule samples from malignant and benign thyroid patients were compared.

All patients were untreated before thyroid surgery. In the original processing: Built for papillary thyroid cancer, a distant-metastasis classifier drew on CDR3 differences across clinicopathological groups. From the PCR reads, TCRdb re-called clones with MiXCR. The V and J calls were not made by the authors but by TCRdb's processing. In the table there are some 83,000 clones, around 12% of which are singletons. The CDR3 runs 13 residues. Trimming took 2 bases from V and 1 from J, leaving 6 bases between them. Germline CDR1 is MNHEY and CDR2 is SVGEGT. This chain links TRBV6-2 or TRBV6-3 with TRBJ2-7; no reliable D call. The receptor was derived from a female donor with papillary thyroid cancer or a benign thyroid nodule (not recorded which). Some clones in this sample may be carry-over from other donors' samples. Sequenced input: tumor tissue. The CDR3 here is CASSYQVSYEQYF. The CDR3 DNA sequence: TGTGCCAGCAGTTACCAGGTTTCCTACGAGCAGTACTTC.